This TCR beta chain was identified in a study of blood T cell repertoires in COVID-19. The CDR3 is made up of 16 amino acids. CDR1 and CDR2 from the germline V gene are SGHRS and YFSETQ. The V and J ends lost 4 bases and 7 bases, in that order; junction bases with no gene match: 8. The repertoire was sequenced with immunoSEQ multiplex PCR; TCRdb's copy has only in-frame clones and lacks some. Among 250,000 to 350,000 clones, around 89% were seen once, and the ten largest hold over 3.5%. This TCR came from a woman between 18 and 29 years old with acute COVID-19. Sequences were obtained from PBMCs or T cells enriched from blood (not recorded which). J is TRBJ1-4 and V is TRBV5-1, with 12 bases that match TRBD1. The CDR3 here is CASSPGQGALGEKLFF. The CDR3 nucleotides are TGCGCCAGCAGCCCGGGACAGGGGGCGTTAGGTGAAAAACTGTTTTTT.